This T cell receptor beta chain came from a study of T cell changes during pregnancy in multiple sclerosis (dated by TCRdb to the late 2010s). For the study in its entirety: The study examined how the T cell repertoire changed over the course of pregnancy in women with multiple sclerosis.

Reading the germline V gene gives CDR1 MNHNS and CDR2 SASEGT. From the cysteine up to the phenylalanine, the CDR3 has a length of 14 residues. The sequence is cut down to CDR3 DNA, 42 bases in frame from base 1. Ends trimmed: V by 7 bases, J by 3 bases; bases unmatched to a gene: 1. As concerns this clone: Its recognized antigen is unknown. Nothing much larger sits one base from this clone, and base qualities are not available.

Library preparation was by the immunoSEQ multiplex PCR assay. TCRdb took this table from immuneACCESS and kept in-frame rearrangements with V and J called. Such tables lack part of the clones; where checked against another copy, unresolved V genes explain under half of the gap, and the rest is unexplained. Here the sample has approximately 47,000 clones; 70% to 90% occur a single time. About 2% of the sample lies in the top ten. This chain is built from TRBV6-1 and TRBJ2-2, and 11 junctional nucleotides match TRBD2. The sequencing used peripheral blood, collected in the first trimester of pregnancy. The TCR sequence derives from a female donor with multiple sclerosis, enrolled in a pregnancy study. CDR3 protein: CASTGLADTGELFF. The DNA sequence is TGTGCCAGCACGGGACTAGCGGACACCGGGGAGCTGTTTTTT.